The source of this TCR beta chain is a study of patients and donors after allogeneic stem cell transplantation. TCRdb reanalysed the RT-PCR reads using MiXCR and keeps one entry per CDR3 protein. The sample has about 110,000 distinct CDR3 sequences; around 38% are singletons. Trimming took 1 base from V and 5 from J, leaving 8 bases between them. CDR1 and CDR2 (germline): SGHTA, FQGNSA. This CDR3 comprises 14 residues. The sequencing input was blood, either unsorted or a sorted T cell fraction (not recorded which). The chain is built from TRBV7-2 and TRBJ2-2; no definite D call. This TCR was sampled from a human donor who was either an allogeneic HSCT recipient or a stem cell or donor lymphocyte infusion donor (not recorded which). It is not recorded whose cells these are; they may come from a transplant donor. Here the CDR3 reads CASSLEGWTGELFF. Written as DNA, the CDR3 is TGTGCCAGCAGCTTAGAAGGGTGGACCGGGGAGCTGTTTTTT.